A selection of T cell receptor beta chains follows, all from one sample in a study of T-cell memory formation after mild COVID-19. TCRdb re-analysed the 5' RACE reads in MiXCR, keeping a single row per CDR3 protein. The sample includes roughly 480,000 distinct CDR3 sequences, about 23% of them seen just once. Sequencing was carried out using PBMCs or a T cell subset sorted from them (not recorded which). Receptors were obtained from an adult woman who had mild COVID-19 (a few samples of this study predate the infection). Cell type and time point are not known. Both conserved end residues are part of each CDR3. Size is stated for part of the rows, as once, few or many counts, or as a class when the clone is expanded.

abundance,v_gene,len,j_gene,CDR3aa
NA,TRBV7-2,17,TRBJ2-2,CASSPGTSGQGAGELFF
NA,TRBV30,15,TRBJ1-2,CAWSVPPGAPYGYTF
few,TRBV4-2,15,TRBJ2-7,CASSHGTSGSYEQYF
few,TRBV3-1,14,TRBJ1-1,CASSQEVGYTEAFF
NA,TRBV13,15,TRBJ1-2,CASSLRGSWDYGYTF
NA,TRBV12-3/TRBV12-4,19,TRBJ2-3,CASSFTSPRVGSGTDTQYF
NA,TRBV12-3/TRBV12-4,14,TRBJ2-1,CASRTWGDYNEQFF
NA,TRBV5-1,12,TRBJ1-2,CASYSGRDGYTF
NA,TRBV5-1,16,TRBJ2-3,CASTPGASASTDTQYF
few,TRBV6-6,14,TRBJ1-5,CASSYGTGPQPQHF
NA,TRBV19,14,TRBJ2-3,CASMANRRTDTQYF
NA,TRBV7-2,11,TRBJ1-1,CASSFDVEAFF
NA,TRBV20-1,13,TRBJ2-1,CSVRDRGLDEQFF
NA,TRBV6-5,15,TRBJ2-6,CASSPDWSGANVLTF
NA,TRBV30,15,TRBJ2-5,CAWSPGQGAWETQYF
NA,TRBV24-1,15,TRBJ2-5,CATSENSGSRETQYF
NA,TRBV2,15,TRBJ2-7,CASRVTGTSGYEQYF
NA,TRBV7-9,15,TRBJ2-7,CASSFVLAPVYEQYF
NA,TRBV7-3,16,TRBJ2-1,CASSLSFAGGNNEQFF
few,TRBV7-9,15,TRBJ2-7,CASSPGQGVIYEQYF
NA,TRBV11-2,12,TRBJ2-7,CASSWDTAKQYF
NA,TRBV5-1,15,TRBJ1-1,CASSEAVGRETEAFF
NA,TRBV7-6,14,TRBJ2-2,CASRPGRATGELFF
NA,TRBV7-6,16,TRBJ2-2,CASSPTRTGNTGELFF
NA,TRBV5-5,15,TRBJ2-1,CASSLGVQGASEQFF
few,TRBV7-3,15,TRBJ2-5,CASSLSSGGAETQYF
few,TRBV12-3/TRBV12-4,15,TRBJ2-5,CASTSPAGGKETQYF
few,TRBV24-1,13,TRBJ2-1,CATSDLGGAEQFF
few,TRBV12-3/TRBV12-4,14,TRBJ1-2,CASSSPGGFSGYTF
few,TRBV7-8,16,TRBJ2-3,CASSFKRIAATDTQYF
NA,TRBV7-2,14,TRBJ1-1,CASSLVARQFEAFF
NA,TRBV15,17,TRBJ2-3,CATSSLASGANTDTQYF
many,TRBV7-9,13,TRBJ1-1,CASSPIRNTEAFF
NA,TRBV12-3/TRBV12-4,14,TRBJ1-2,CASRGTGGNYGYTF
NA,TRBV7-2,16,TRBJ2-2,CASTYRVGLVAGELFF
NA,TRBV5-1,13,TRBJ1-1,CASSLQGSEEAFF
few,TRBV5-1,16,TRBJ2-1,CASSPPVVGFADEQFF
few,TRBV7-6,15,TRBJ2-2,CASTHGQGGTGELFF
many,TRBV9,14,TRBJ2-7,CASNPGGRAYEQYF
few,TRBV20-1,16,TRBJ2-4,CSARDAGRGRENIQYF
NA,TRBV7-9,17,TRBJ2-3,CASSWWTPRTITDTQYF
NA,TRBV5-1,17,TRBJ2-1,CASSLEPGGGSYNEQFF